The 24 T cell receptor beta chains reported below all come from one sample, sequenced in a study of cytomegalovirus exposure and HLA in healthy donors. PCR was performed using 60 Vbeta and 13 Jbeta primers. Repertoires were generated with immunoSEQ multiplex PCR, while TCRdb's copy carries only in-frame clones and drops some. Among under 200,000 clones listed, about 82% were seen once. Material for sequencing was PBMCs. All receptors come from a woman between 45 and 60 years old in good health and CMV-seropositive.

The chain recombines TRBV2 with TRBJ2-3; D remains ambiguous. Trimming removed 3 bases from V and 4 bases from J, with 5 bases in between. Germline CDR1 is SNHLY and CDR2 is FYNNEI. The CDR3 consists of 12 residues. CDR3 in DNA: TGTGCCAGCAGTGAGGCATCAGATACGCAGTATTTT. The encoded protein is CASSEASDTQYF.

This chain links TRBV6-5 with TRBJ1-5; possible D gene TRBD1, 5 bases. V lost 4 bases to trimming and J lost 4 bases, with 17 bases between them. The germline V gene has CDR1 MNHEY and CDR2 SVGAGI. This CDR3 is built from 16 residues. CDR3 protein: CASSSLPGQWNQPQHF. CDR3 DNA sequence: TGTGCCAGCAGTTCTCTACCAGGGCAATGGAATCAGCCCCAGCATTTT.

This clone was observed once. The CDR3 here is CATSRDRGLARNSYEQYF. The CDR3 DNA reads TGTGCCACCAGCAGAGATCGGGGTCTAGCGAGAAATTCGTACGAGCAGTACTTC. This chain connects TRBV15 to TRBJ2-7; D perhaps matches TRBD2 (6 bases). V gave up 0 bases and J gave up 4 bases, with 22 bases separating them. This CDR3 has 18 residues. Germline CDR1 reads LNHNV; CDR2 reads YYDKDF (reference sequence).

CDR3 residues: CASSLVAGGFNTEAFF. The DNA for the CDR3 is TGTGCCAGCAGCTTAGTGGCAGGGGGATTTAACACTGAAGCTTTCTTT. This chain links TRBV7-3 with TRBJ1-1, with 7 bases fitting TRBD1. The CDR3 consists of 16 residues. V lost 2 bases and J lost 2; bases outside the gene matches: 8. From germline, CDR1 is SGHTA and CDR2 FQGTGA.

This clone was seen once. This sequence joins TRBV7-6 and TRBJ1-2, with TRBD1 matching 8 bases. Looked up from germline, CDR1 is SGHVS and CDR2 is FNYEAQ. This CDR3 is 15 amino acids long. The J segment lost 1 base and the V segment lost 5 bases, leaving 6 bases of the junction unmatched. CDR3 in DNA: TGTGCCAGCAGCCCCCGGACAGGGAATAACTATGGCTACACCTTC. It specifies CASSPRTGNNYGYTF.

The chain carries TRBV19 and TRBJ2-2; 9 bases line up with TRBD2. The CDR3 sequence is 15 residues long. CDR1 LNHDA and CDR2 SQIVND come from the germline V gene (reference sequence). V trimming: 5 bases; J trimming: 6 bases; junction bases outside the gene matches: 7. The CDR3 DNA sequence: TGTGCCAGTAGTTCCGGGACTAGCAGTGCCGGGGAGCTGTTTTTT. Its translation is CASSSGTSSAGELFF.

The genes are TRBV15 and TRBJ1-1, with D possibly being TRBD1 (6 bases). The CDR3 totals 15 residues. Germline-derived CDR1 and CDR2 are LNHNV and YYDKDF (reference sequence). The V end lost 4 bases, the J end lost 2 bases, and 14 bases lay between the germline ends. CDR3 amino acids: CATSTLGQSNTEAFF. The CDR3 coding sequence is TGTGCCACCAGCACCCTTGGACAGTCCAACACTGAAGCTTTCTTT.

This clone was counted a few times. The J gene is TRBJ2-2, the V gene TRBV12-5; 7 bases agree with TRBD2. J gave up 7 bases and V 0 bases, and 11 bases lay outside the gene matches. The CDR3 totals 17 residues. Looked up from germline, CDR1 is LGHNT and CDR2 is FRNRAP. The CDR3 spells CASGLVWGGTSGGELFF. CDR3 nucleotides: TGTGCTAGTGGTTTGGTATGGGGGGGTACGTCCGGCGGGGAGCTGTTTTTT.

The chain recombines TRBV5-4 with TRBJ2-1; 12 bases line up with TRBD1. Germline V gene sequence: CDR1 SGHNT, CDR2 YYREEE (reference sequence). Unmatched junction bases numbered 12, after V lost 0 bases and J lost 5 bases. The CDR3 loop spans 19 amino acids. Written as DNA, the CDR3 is TGTGCCAGCAGCTTGGTAATCTTCTATGGGACAGGGGGCAACAATGAGCAGTTCTTC. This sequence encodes CASSLVIFYGTGGNNEQFF.

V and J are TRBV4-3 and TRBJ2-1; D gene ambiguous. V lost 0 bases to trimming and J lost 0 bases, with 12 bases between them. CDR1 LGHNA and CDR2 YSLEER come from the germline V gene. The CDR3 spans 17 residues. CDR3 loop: CASSQDLARSSYNEQFF. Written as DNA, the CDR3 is TGCGCCAGCAGCCAAGATTTGGCGCGGTCCTCCTACAATGAGCAGTTCTTC.

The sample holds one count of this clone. CDR3 sequence (DNA): TGTGCCAGCAGTTACCGGGATACCTACGAGCAGTACTTC. This translates into CASSYRDTYEQYF. J is TRBJ2-5 and V is TRBV6-6, with a weak D call TRBD2 (5 bases). The J call may not be correct, given that the DNA end is closer to TRBJ2-7. Looked up from germline, CDR1 is MNHNY and CDR2 is SVGAGI (reference sequence). CDR3 size: 13 residues.

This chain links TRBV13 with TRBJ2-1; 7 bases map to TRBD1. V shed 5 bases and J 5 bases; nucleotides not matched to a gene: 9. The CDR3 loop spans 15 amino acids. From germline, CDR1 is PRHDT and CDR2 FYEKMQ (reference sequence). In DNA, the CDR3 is TGTGCCAGCAGCACGGGACAGACTTTTAACAATGAGCAGTTCTTC. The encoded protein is CASSTGQTFNNEQFF.

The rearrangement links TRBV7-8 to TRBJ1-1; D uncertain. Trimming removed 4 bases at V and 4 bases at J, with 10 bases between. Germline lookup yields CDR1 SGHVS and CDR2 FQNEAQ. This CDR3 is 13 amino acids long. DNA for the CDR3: TGTGCCAGCAGCTACCTGCGGGGCACTGAAGCTTTCTTT. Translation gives CASSYLRGTEAFF.

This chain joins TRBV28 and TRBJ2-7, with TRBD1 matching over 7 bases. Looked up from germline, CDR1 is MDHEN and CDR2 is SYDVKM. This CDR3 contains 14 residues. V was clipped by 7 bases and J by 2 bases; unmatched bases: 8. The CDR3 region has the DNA TGTGCCAGCACCTTCGGGACAGTCACCTACGAGCAGTACTTC. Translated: CASTFGTVTYEQYF.

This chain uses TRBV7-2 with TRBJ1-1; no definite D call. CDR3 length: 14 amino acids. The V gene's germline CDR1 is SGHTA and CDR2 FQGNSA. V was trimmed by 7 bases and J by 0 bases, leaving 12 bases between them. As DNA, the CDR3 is TGTGCCAGCACCTCGGCGGCAGTGAACACTGAAGCTTTCTTT. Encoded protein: CASTSAAVNTEAFF.

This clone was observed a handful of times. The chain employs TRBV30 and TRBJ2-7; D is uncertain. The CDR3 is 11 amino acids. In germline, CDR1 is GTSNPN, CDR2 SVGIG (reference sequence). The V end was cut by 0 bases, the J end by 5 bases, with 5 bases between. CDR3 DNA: TGTGCCTGGAGTGTATTAGACGAGCAGTACTTC. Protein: CAWSVLDEQYF.

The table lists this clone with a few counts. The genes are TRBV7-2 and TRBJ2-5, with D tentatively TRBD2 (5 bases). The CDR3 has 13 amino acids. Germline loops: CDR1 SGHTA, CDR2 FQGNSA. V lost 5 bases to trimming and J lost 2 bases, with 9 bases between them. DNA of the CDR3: TGTGCCAGCAGCCAAGGACTGCAAGAGACCCAGTACTTC. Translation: CASSQGLQETQYF.

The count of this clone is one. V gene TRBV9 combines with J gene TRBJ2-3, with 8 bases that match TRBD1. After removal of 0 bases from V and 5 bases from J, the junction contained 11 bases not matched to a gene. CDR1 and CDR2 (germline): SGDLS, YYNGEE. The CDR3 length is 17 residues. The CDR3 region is CASSVAGTARGQDTQYF. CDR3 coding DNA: TGTGCCAGCAGCGTAGCGGGTACAGCCAGGGGGCAAGATACGCAGTATTTT.

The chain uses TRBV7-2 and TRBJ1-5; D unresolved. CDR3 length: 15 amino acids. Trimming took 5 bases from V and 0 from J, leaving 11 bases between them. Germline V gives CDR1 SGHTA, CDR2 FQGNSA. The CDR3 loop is CASSQYADSNQPQHF. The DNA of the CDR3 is TGTGCCAGCAGCCAATATGCAGATAGCAATCAGCCCCAGCATTTT. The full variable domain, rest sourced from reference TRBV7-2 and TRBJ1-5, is GAGVSQSPSNKVTEKGKDVELRCDPISGHTALYWYRQSLGQGLEFLIYFQGNSAPDKSGLPSDRFSAERTGGSVSTLTIQRTQQEDSAVYLCASSQYADSNQPQHFGDGTRLSIL.

This chain's CDR3 is CASSLHNPYEQYF. For the CDR3, the DNA is TGCGCCAGCAGCTTGCACAACCCGTACGAGCAGTACTTC. The rearrangement links TRBV5-1 to TRBJ2-7; D is unclear. Germline CDR1 SGHRS, CDR2 YFSETQ. This CDR3 region has 13 residues. Trimming took 1 base from V and 4 from J, leaving 9 bases between them.

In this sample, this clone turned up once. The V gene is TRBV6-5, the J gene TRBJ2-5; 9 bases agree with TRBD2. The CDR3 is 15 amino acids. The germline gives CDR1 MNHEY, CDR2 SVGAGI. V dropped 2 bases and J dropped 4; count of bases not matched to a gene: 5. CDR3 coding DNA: TGTGCCAGCAGTTACCGGGCGGGGGGGCGAGAGACCCAGTACTTC. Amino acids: CASSYRAGGRETQYF.

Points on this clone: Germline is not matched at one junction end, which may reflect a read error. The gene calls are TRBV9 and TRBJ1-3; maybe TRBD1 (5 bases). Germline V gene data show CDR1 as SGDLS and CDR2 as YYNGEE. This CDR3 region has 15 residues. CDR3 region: CASSGGLNSGSTIYF. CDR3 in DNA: TGTGCCAGCAGCGGGGGACTGAACTCTGGAAGCACCATATATTTT.

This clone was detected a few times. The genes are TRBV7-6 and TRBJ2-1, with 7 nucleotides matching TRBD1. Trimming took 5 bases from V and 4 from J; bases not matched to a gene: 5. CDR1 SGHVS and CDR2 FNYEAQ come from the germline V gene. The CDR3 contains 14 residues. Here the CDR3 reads CASSPRQGYNEQFF. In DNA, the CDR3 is TGTGCCAGCAGCCCAAGACAGGGATACAATGAGCAGTTCTTC.

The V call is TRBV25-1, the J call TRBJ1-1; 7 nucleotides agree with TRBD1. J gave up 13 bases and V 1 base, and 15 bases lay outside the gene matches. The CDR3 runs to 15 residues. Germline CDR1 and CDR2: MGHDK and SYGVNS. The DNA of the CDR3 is TGTGCCAGCAGTGAATGGGGCCCGGAGGGGGCGCGAGTTTTCTTT. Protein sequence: CASSEWGPEGARVFF.